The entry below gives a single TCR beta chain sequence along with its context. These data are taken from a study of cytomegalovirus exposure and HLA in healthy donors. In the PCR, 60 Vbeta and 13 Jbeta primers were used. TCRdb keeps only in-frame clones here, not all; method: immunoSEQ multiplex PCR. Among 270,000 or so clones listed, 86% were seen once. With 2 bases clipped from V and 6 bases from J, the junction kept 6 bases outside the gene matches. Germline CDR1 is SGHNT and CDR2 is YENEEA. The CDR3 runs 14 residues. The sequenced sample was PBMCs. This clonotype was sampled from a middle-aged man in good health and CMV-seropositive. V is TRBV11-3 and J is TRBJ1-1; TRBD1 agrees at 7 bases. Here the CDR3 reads CASSLRATGPEAFF. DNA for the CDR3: TGTGCCAGCAGCTTAAGGGCGACAGGGCCTGAAGCTTTCTTT.